The rows below give T cell receptor beta chains drawn from one sample of a study of graft-versus-host responses after intestinal transplantation. Generated by immunoSEQ multiplex PCR, the TCRdb table keeps only in-frame clones and is missing some. The table shows more than 30,000 clones, with 87% occurring only once. This material consisted of ileum tissue, taken around seven months after intestinal transplant. Receptors were obtained from a human patient who received an intestinal transplant, so some T cells may come from the graft donor. Each CDR3 is given with its conserved first and last residue. Each record gives: CDR3 protein, CDR3 DNA, D gene, J gene, clone size, V gene. The D gene is left open where the match is weak. Expanded clones are given a class, and other clones once, few, many or no size at all.

CDR3 protein: CASSLWGTGEKLFF
CDR3 DNA: TGCGCCAGCAGCTTGTGGGGGACAGGTGAAAAACTGTTTTTT
D gene: TRBD1
J gene: TRBJ1-4
clone size: .
V gene: TRBV5-1

CDR3 protein: CASSVDGGRYEQYF
CDR3 DNA: TGTGCCAGCAGCGTAGATGGCGGGAGATACGAGCAGTACTTC
D gene: TRBD2
J gene: TRBJ2-7
clone size: .
V gene: TRBV9

CDR3 protein: CASSQLGTAVEQYF
CDR3 DNA: TGTGCCAGCAGCCAACTCGGGACTGCCGTGGAGCAGTACTTC
D gene: .
J gene: TRBJ2-5
clone size: .
V gene: TRBV9

CDR3 protein: CASRGAGELFF
CDR3 DNA: TGTGCCAGCAGGGGAGCCGGGGAGCTGTTTTTT
D gene: .
J gene: TRBJ2-2
clone size: .
V gene: TRBV2

CDR3 protein: CASSPAGVPQETQYF
CDR3 DNA: TGCGCCAGCAGCCCAGCGGGGGTTCCCCAAGAGACCCAGTACTTC
D gene: TRBD2
J gene: TRBJ2-5
clone size: .
V gene: TRBV4-1

CDR3 protein: CASSLSSAGLSYEQYF
CDR3 DNA: TGTGCCAGCAGTTTATCGTCAGCGGGCCTCTCCTACGAGCAGTACTTC
D gene: .
J gene: TRBJ2-7
clone size: .
V gene: TRBV27

CDR3 protein: CASSLPGVSTEAFF
CDR3 DNA: TGTGCCAGCAGCTTGCCAGGGGTGAGCACTGAAGCTTTCTTT
D gene: .
J gene: TRBJ1-1
clone size: .
V gene: TRBV5-8

CDR3 protein: CASSPSGGEQYF
CDR3 DNA: TGTGCCAGCTCACCCTCAGGGGGCGAGCAGTACTTC
D gene: TRBD1
J gene: TRBJ2-7
clone size: .
V gene: TRBV18

CDR3 protein: CASSQEGGMNQPQHF
CDR3 DNA: TGCGCCAGCAGCCAAGAAGGTGGGATGAATCAGCCCCAGCATTTT
D gene: .
J gene: TRBJ1-5
clone size: .
V gene: TRBV4-1

CDR3 protein: CASSPAETGSTYEQYF
CDR3 DNA: TGTGCCAGCAGCCCAGCGGAAACGGGGTCAACCTACGAGCAGTACTTC
D gene: .
J gene: TRBJ2-7
clone size: .
V gene: TRBV11-3

CDR3 protein: CASSLFSEKLFF
CDR3 DNA: TGTGCCAGCAGTCTATTTAGTGAAAAACTGTTTTTT
D gene: .
J gene: TRBJ1-4
clone size: .
V gene: TRBV7-9

CDR3 protein: CASSVGRGDALRPQHF
CDR3 DNA: TGTGCCAGCAGTGTTGGCAGGGGGGATGCTTTAAGACCCCAGCATTTT
D gene: TRBD1
J gene: TRBJ1-5
clone size: .
V gene: TRBV6-1

CDR3 protein: CASSQDIGEPYGYTF
CDR3 DNA: TGCGCCAGCAGCCAAGATATCGGGGAGCCCTATGGCTACACCTTC
D gene: .
J gene: TRBJ1-2
clone size: .
V gene: TRBV4-1

CDR3 protein: CASSPRQPNTEAFF
CDR3 DNA: TGTGCCAGCAGTCCACGACAGCCTAACACTGAAGCTTTCTTT
D gene: .
J gene: TRBJ1-1
clone size: .
V gene: TRBV6-5

CDR3 protein: CASSFPTAGGRSSYNEQFF
CDR3 DNA: TGCGCCAGCAGCTTCCCAACCGCGGGGGGCCGGAGCTCCTACAATGAGCAGTTCTTC
D gene: TRBD2
J gene: TRBJ2-1
clone size: .
V gene: TRBV5-1

CDR3 protein: CASSRASGANNEQFF
CDR3 DNA: TGCGCCAGCAGCCGAGCTAGCGGGGCAAACAATGAGCAGTTCTTC
D gene: TRBD2
J gene: TRBJ2-1
clone size: .
V gene: TRBV4-1

CDR3 protein: CASRGTVSTDTQYF
CDR3 DNA: TGCGCCAGCAGAGGGACAGTAAGCACAGATACGCAGTATTTT
D gene: TRBD1
J gene: TRBJ2-3
clone size: .
V gene: TRBV5-1

CDR3 protein: CASRPTEQYF
CDR3 DNA: TGTGCCAGCAGGCCGACTGAGCAGTACTTC
D gene: .
J gene: TRBJ2-5
clone size: .
V gene: TRBV27

CDR3 protein: CASSPVGTGKVEQYF
CDR3 DNA: TGTGCCAGCAGCCCAGTGGGGACAGGGAAGGTTGAGCAGTACTTC
D gene: TRBD1
J gene: TRBJ2-7
clone size: .
V gene: TRBV7-9

CDR3 protein: CASRSGGNTEAFF
CDR3 DNA: TGTGCCAGCAGATCAGGGGGCAACACTGAAGCTTTCTTT
D gene: TRBD1
J gene: TRBJ1-1
clone size: .
V gene: TRBV7-6

CDR3 protein: CASSRAANYGYTF
CDR3 DNA: TGTGCCAGCTCACGGGCCGCTAACTATGGCTACACCTTC
D gene: .
J gene: TRBJ1-2
clone size: .
V gene: TRBV18

CDR3 protein: CASSQEKRGVGETQYF
CDR3 DNA: TGCGCCAGCAGCCAAGAAAAGAGGGGGGTTGGAGAGACCCAGTACTTC
D gene: .
J gene: TRBJ2-5
clone size: .
V gene: TRBV4-1

CDR3 protein: CASSYQTGYEQYF
CDR3 DNA: TGTGCCAGCAGCTATCAAACAGGGTACGAGCAGTACTTC
D gene: .
J gene: TRBJ2-7
clone size: .
V gene: TRBV27

CDR3 protein: CASSDRDRSFHF
CDR3 DNA: TGCGCCAGCAGTGACCGGGACAGAAGTTTCCACTTC
D gene: TRBD1
J gene: TRBJ2-5
clone size: .
V gene: TRBV10-2

CDR3 protein: CASSEAGLAGGEETQYF
CDR3 DNA: TGTGCCAGCAGTGAGGCGGGACTAGCGGGAGGAGAAGAGACCCAGTACTTC
D gene: TRBD2
J gene: TRBJ2-5
clone size: .
V gene: TRBV2

CDR3 protein: CASSSPVGTAEGYTF
CDR3 DNA: TGTGCCAGCAGCTCCCCTGTTGGGACCGCTGAGGGCTACACCTTC
D gene: .
J gene: TRBJ1-2
clone size: .
V gene: TRBV7-9

CDR3 protein: CASSHVPIFGFSPLHF
CDR3 DNA: TGCGCCAGCAGCCACGTACCTATTTTCGGGTTCTCACCCCTCCACTTT
D gene: .
J gene: TRBJ1-6
clone size: .
V gene: TRBV4-1

CDR3 protein: CASSPTPGYNEQFF
CDR3 DNA: TGTGCCAGCAGCCCCACCCCAGGGTACAATGAGCAGTTCTTC
D gene: .
J gene: TRBJ2-1
clone size: .
V gene: TRBV7-8

CDR3 protein: CASRGGSTYEQYF
CDR3 DNA: TGTGCCAGCAGGGGAGGGAGCACCTACGAGCAGTACTTC
D gene: TRBD2
J gene: TRBJ2-7
clone size: .
V gene: TRBV6-1

CDR3 protein: CASSPTISNEQFF
CDR3 DNA: TGTGCCAGCAGCCCCACCATATCCAATGAGCAGTTCTTC
D gene: .
J gene: TRBJ2-1
clone size: .
V gene: TRBV5-6

CDR3 protein: CSVQPGLGGETQYF
CDR3 DNA: TGCAGCGTGCAACCGGGACTAGGGGGGGAGACCCAGTACTTC
D gene: TRBD2
J gene: TRBJ2-5
clone size: .
V gene: TRBV29-1

CDR3 protein: CASSLRGRYSSYEQYF
CDR3 DNA: TGTGCCAGCAGTTTAAGGGGCAGATATTCCTCCTACGAGCAGTACTTC
D gene: .
J gene: TRBJ2-7
clone size: .
V gene: TRBV28

CDR3 protein: CASSSRQITNEKLFF
CDR3 DNA: TGTGCCAGCAGTTCGAGACAGATAACTAATGAAAAACTGTTTTTT
D gene: .
J gene: TRBJ1-4
clone size: .
V gene: TRBV27

CDR3 protein: CAWTGTGSNEQFF
CDR3 DNA: TGTGCCTGGACAGGGACAGGGAGTAATGAGCAGTTCTTC
D gene: TRBD1
J gene: TRBJ2-1
clone size: .
V gene: TRBV30

CDR3 protein: CASTETGTVAPYGYTF
CDR3 DNA: TGTGCCAGCACCGAAACAGGGACCGTTGCCCCTTACGGCTACACCTTC
D gene: .
J gene: TRBJ1-2
clone size: .
V gene: TRBV27

CDR3 protein: CASSGRSGRYSTDTQYF
CDR3 DNA: TGTGCCAGCAGTGGTAGAAGCGGGAGGTATAGCACAGATACGCAGTATTTT
D gene: TRBD2
J gene: TRBJ2-3
clone size: .
V gene: TRBV6-1

CDR3 protein: CASSMRANQPQHF
CDR3 DNA: TGTGCCAGTAGTATGAGGGCCAATCAGCCCCAGCATTTT
D gene: .
J gene: TRBJ1-5
clone size: .
V gene: TRBV19

CDR3 protein: CASSDFTDTQYF
CDR3 DNA: TGTGCCAGCAGTGATTTCACAGATACGCAGTATTTT
D gene: .
J gene: TRBJ2-3
clone size: .
V gene: TRBV2

CDR3 protein: CASSLDRVFGNTIYF
CDR3 DNA: TGTGCCAGCAGCTTGGATAGGGTCTTTGGAAACACCATATATTTT
D gene: .
J gene: TRBJ1-3
clone size: .
V gene: TRBV5-6

CDR3 protein: CASSQVRGVATYEQYF
CDR3 DNA: TGCGCCAGCAGCCAAGTTCGCGGGGTAGCAACCTACGAGCAGTACTTC
D gene: .
J gene: TRBJ2-7
clone size: .
V gene: TRBV4-1

CDR3 protein: CASRSDVQGANEQFF
CDR3 DNA: TGTGCCAGCAGATCCGATGTTCAGGGGGCAAATGAGCAGTTCTTC
D gene: TRBD1
J gene: TRBJ2-1
clone size: .
V gene: TRBV28

CDR3 protein: CASSPWSGSGNEQFF
CDR3 DNA: TGTGCCAGCAGCCCCTGGTCGGGGAGTGGGAATGAGCAGTTCTTC
D gene: .
J gene: TRBJ2-1
clone size: .
V gene: TRBV14

CDR3 protein: CASSRSPGNTIYF
CDR3 DNA: TGTGCCAGCAGTCGCTCTCCTGGAAACACCATATATTTT
D gene: .
J gene: TRBJ1-3
clone size: .
V gene: TRBV7-9

CDR3 protein: CASSSPGAPLGELFF
CDR3 DNA: TGTGCCAGCAGTTCTCCCGGGGCCCCCCTCGGGGAGCTGTTTTTT
D gene: .
J gene: TRBJ2-2
clone size: .
V gene: TRBV28

CDR3 protein: CASSLSSHQPQHF
CDR3 DNA: TGTGCCAGCAGCCTATCTAGCCATCAGCCCCAGCATTTT
D gene: .
J gene: TRBJ1-5
clone size: .
V gene: TRBV14

CDR3 protein: CASSQMTGGDGETQYF
CDR3 DNA: TGTGCCAGCAGCCAGATGACAGGTGGGGACGGAGAGACCCAGTACTTC
D gene: .
J gene: TRBJ2-5
clone size: .
V gene: TRBV7-8

CDR3 protein: CASSSGTGSDEQYF
CDR3 DNA: TGTGCCAGCAGCTCCGGGACAGGGTCCGACGAGCAGTACTTC
D gene: TRBD1
J gene: TRBJ2-7
clone size: .
V gene: TRBV7-6

CDR3 protein: CASSRPGWTYEQYF
CDR3 DNA: TGCGCCAGCAGTCGACCAGGGTGGACCTACGAGCAGTACTTC
D gene: .
J gene: TRBJ2-7
clone size: .
V gene: TRBV23-1

CDR3 protein: CASSPVPLAGAGGDTQYF
CDR3 DNA: TGTGCCAGCTCACCGGTCCCACTAGCGGGAGCGGGTGGAGATACGCAGTATTTT
D gene: TRBD2
J gene: TRBJ2-3
clone size: .
V gene: TRBV18

CDR3 protein: CASSPQGGTEAFF
CDR3 DNA: TGTGCCAGCTCACCACAGGGGGGCACTGAAGCTTTCTTT
D gene: .
J gene: TRBJ1-1
clone size: .
V gene: TRBV18

CDR3 protein: CASSRLVASSGELFF
CDR3 DNA: TGTGCCAGCAGCAGACTTGTAGCCTCGAGCGGGGAGCTGTTTTTT
D gene: .
J gene: TRBJ2-2
clone size: .
V gene: TRBV7-9

CDR3 protein: CASSGAGTSWGTDTQYF
CDR3 DNA: TGTGCCAGCAGCGGTGCCGGGACTAGCTGGGGCACAGATACGCAGTATTTT
D gene: TRBD2
J gene: TRBJ2-3
clone size: few
V gene: TRBV5-4

CDR3 protein: CASSSRANTDTQYF
CDR3 DNA: TGTGCCAGTAGTTCCAGGGCGAACACAGATACGCAGTATTTT
D gene: .
J gene: TRBJ2-3
clone size: .
V gene: TRBV19